This entry lists 30 T cell receptor beta chains sequenced from one sample in a study of blood T cells in healthy people across ages. With a J-beta primer mix and a sample-barcoded 5' primer, a second PCR ran about 7 to 12 cycles. Using its own MiXCR run on the 5' RACE reads, TCRdb lists one record per CDR3 protein. The sample lists about 750,000 distinct CDR3 sequences, around half occurring once. The sequenced material came from blood. Receptors were obtained from a man older than 75 in good health.

CDR3 region: CASTTGVEAFF. CDR3 nucleotides: TGTGCCAGCACTACAGGAGTTGAAGCTTTCTTT. The gene calls are TRBV25-1 and TRBJ1-1; possibly TRBD1 for D (5 bases). The CDR3 length is 11 residues. CDR1 is MGHDK and CDR2 is SYGVNS in the germline V gene. V was trimmed by 7 bases and J by 7 bases, leaving 10 bases between them.

The chain is built from TRBV6-6 and TRBJ2-4; perhaps D is TRBD1 or TRBD2 (6 bases each). The V and J ends lost 8 bases and 13 bases respectively, with 27 bases between them. The V gene's germline CDR1 is MNHNY and CDR2 SVGAGI (reference sequence). The CDR3 is made up of 15 amino acids. CDR3 in amino acids: CASSPRGGTYNEQYF. The DNA of the CDR3 is TGTGCCAGCTCTCCCCGAGGGGGGACCTACAATGAGCAGTACTTC.

The table lists this clonotype with a count of one. J is TRBJ1-4 and V is TRBV20-1; perhaps TRBD1 as D (5 bases). CDR1 DFQATT and CDR2 SNEGSKA come from the germline V gene (reference sequence). The germline V and J ends were trimmed by 0 bases and 3 bases, with 11 bases remaining between them. The CDR3 has 15 residues. This chain's CDR3 is CSARDLRASNEKLFF. CDR3 DNA sequence: TGCAGTGCTAGAGACCTCAGGGCCTCTAATGAAAAACTGTTTTTT.

The rearrangement links TRBV9 to TRBJ1-1; D unclear. The CDR3 sequence is 13 residues long. The germline V gene encodes CDR1 SGDLS and CDR2 YYNGEE. The ends were cut back, 0 bases at V and 5 bases at J, with 8 bases in the middle. This CDR3 is CASSVVSGTEAFF. The DNA for the CDR3 is TGTGCCAGCAGCGTAGTAAGTGGTACTGAAGCTTTCTTT.

V usage is TRBV11-3 and J usage is TRBJ1-1; D not certain. The CDR3 sequence is 13 residues long. CDR1 and CDR2 from the germline V gene are SGHNT and YENEEA. The V gene lost 8 bases and the J gene lost 1 base, with 11 bases spanning the gap. The CDR3 region has the DNA TGTGCCAGCGGTCAGGCACAGAACACTGAAGCTTTCTTT. It yields the protein CASGQAQNTEAFF.

The genes are TRBV7-6 and TRBJ2-5; TRBD2 matches 10 bases. This CDR3 comprises 16 residues. From germline, CDR1 is SGHVS and CDR2 FNYEAQ. The junction had 7 bases not matched to a gene; V was cut back by 2 bases and J by 4 bases. The CDR3 region is CASSLFSSGSGETQYF. The CDR3 DNA sequence: TGTGCCAGCAGCTTATTCTCTAGCGGGAGCGGAGAGACCCAGTACTTC.

The chain carries TRBV25-1 and TRBJ2-5; TRBD2 is a possible D gene (5 bases). V was clipped by 2 bases and J by 4 bases, with 11 bases between them. The germline V gene has CDR1 MGHDK and CDR2 SYGVNS. The CDR3 has 14 residues. This chain's CDR3 is CASSEVRAGETQYF. The CDR3 coding sequence is TGTGCCAGCAGTGAAGTTAGGGCGGGAGAGACCCAGTACTTC.

The J gene is TRBJ2-7, the V gene TRBV20-1; D unresolved. The V end lost 0 bases, the J end lost 6 bases, and 18 bases lay between the germline ends. This CDR3 comprises 15 residues. Per the germline V gene, CDR1 is DFQATT and CDR2 is SNEGSKA (reference sequence). The CDR3 nucleotides read TGCAGTGCTAGAGATCAAAGACTTGGATCGGGCGAGCAGTACTTC. Its translation is CSARDQRLGSGEQYF.

Written as DNA, the CDR3 is TGTGCCAGCAGCCAAGCGGGAGTTTTAGAGGAGCAGTTCTTC. Encoded protein: CASSQAGVLEEQFF. J is TRBJ2-1 and V is TRBV3-1, with a weak D call TRBD2 (6 bases). The germline V gene has CDR1 LGHDT and CDR2 YNNKEL (reference sequence). The V gene lost 1 base and the J gene lost 10 bases, with 14 bases spanning the gap. The CDR3 contains 14 residues.

The chain recombines TRBV7-6 with TRBJ2-5, with 8 bases identical to TRBD1. The end of the DNA fits TRBJ2-7 better, so the J call may be wrong. There are 14 residues in the CDR3. CDR1 SGHVS and CDR2 FNYEAQ come from the germline V gene. CDR3 sequence (DNA): TGTGCCAGCAGCTCGCGACAGGGGTCTGTCGAGCAGTACTTC. As protein: CASSSRQGSVEQYF.

The chain carries TRBV7-9 and TRBJ2-5, with D maybe TRBD1 (5 bases). The J call is in doubt because the DNA end fits TRBJ2-7 better. Germline V gene sequence: CDR1 SEHNR, CDR2 FQNEAQ (reference sequence). The CDR3 runs to 12 residues. Here the CDR3 reads CASRSSGSEQYF. CDR3 DNA: TGTGCCAGCAGATCATCAGGGTCCGAGCAGTACTTC.

This clonotype was counted a few times. The chain joins TRBV29-1 to TRBJ2-3, with TRBD1 matching 8 bases. Losses at the gene ends were 4 bases for V and 14 bases for J; bases not matched to a gene: 17. This CDR3 region has 14 residues. CDR1 and CDR2 (germline): SQVTM, ANQGSEA. CDR3 amino acids: CSVARGQPNRYAYF. The CDR3 DNA follows: TGCAGCGTTGCCAGGGGGCAACCCAACAGATACGCGTATTTT.

CDR3 sequence reads: CSASLSGKITGELFF. CDR3 sequence (DNA): TGCAGTGCTTCCCTAAGCGGGAAGATCACCGGGGAGCTGTTTTTT. The rearrangement joins TRBV20-1 to TRBJ2-2; 7 nucleotides match TRBD2. Germline V CDR1 and CDR2: DFQATT, SNEGSKA (reference sequence). The V segment lost 5 bases and the J segment 4 bases; nucleotides outside the gene matches: 10. The CDR3 is 15 amino acids.

The V call is TRBV5-1, the J call TRBJ2-7; 11 bases agree with TRBD2. The J call is in doubt because the DNA end fits TRBJ2-5 better. In germline, CDR1 is SGHRS, CDR2 YFSETQ. CDR3 length: 15 residues. CDR3 sequence (DNA): TGCGCCAGCAGCCAGGGGACTAGCGGTGTGGAGACCCAGTACTTC. It encodes CASSQGTSGVETQYF.

The V and J genes are TRBV7-9 and TRBJ2-3, with D tentatively TRBD2 (6 bases). The V gene lost 1 base and the J gene lost 6 bases, with 11 bases spanning the gap. The CDR3 contains 14 residues. The germline CDR1 and CDR2 sequences are SEHNR and FQNEAQ (reference sequence). The CDR3 protein is CASSLGRAMDTQYF. The DNA of the CDR3 is TGTGCCAGCAGCTTAGGGAGGGCAATGGATACGCAGTATTTT.

Here the CDR3 DNA reads TGTGCCAGCAGTCGACGACTAGCGGGAAACTACGAGCAGTACTTC. Protein sequence: CASSRRLAGNYEQYF. This chain links TRBV6-6 with TRBJ2-5; 11 bases are a match to TRBD2. The DNA matches TRBJ2-7 better at its end, which makes the J call doubtful. The CDR3 runs to 15 residues. Looked up from germline, CDR1 is MNHNY and CDR2 is SVGAGI (reference sequence).

J is TRBJ1-4 and V is TRBV29-1; D possibly corresponds to TRBD1 (6 bases). With 4 bases removed from V and 6 bases from J, the gap between germline ends came to 9 bases. The CDR3 runs to 12 residues. Germline V CDR1 and CDR2: SQVTM, ANQGSEA. The CDR3 nucleotides are TGCAGCGTTGTGGCAGGGGATGAAAAACTGTTTTTT. Amino acids: CSVVAGDEKLFF.

The rearrangement joins TRBV20-1 to TRBJ2-1; D may be TRBD1 or TRBD2 (5 bases each). Germline CDR1 and CDR2: DFQATT and SNEGSKA (reference sequence). V lost 0 bases and J 3 bases, leaving 12 bases between the germline ends. The CDR3 runs to 15 residues. CDR3 residues: CSAREGVAFYNEQFF. CDR3 bases: TGCAGTGCTAGAGAAGGGGTAGCGTTCTACAATGAGCAGTTCTTC.

This clonotype showed up just a few times. V gene TRBV15 combines with J gene TRBJ1-6; no definite D call. Germline V gene data show CDR1 as LNHNV and CDR2 as YYDKDF (reference sequence). The CDR3 consists of 13 residues. The V gene lost 8 bases and the J gene lost 6 bases, with 11 bases spanning the gap. Written as DNA, the CDR3 is TGTGCCACCTGCCAGAAAACTAATTCACCCCTCCACTTT. Translation gives CATCQKTNSPLHF. Supplemented by reference TRBV15 and TRBJ1-6, the full variable domain reads DAMVIQNPRYQVTQFGKPVTLSCSQTLNHNVMYWYQQKSSQAPKLLFHYYDKDFNNEADTPDNFQSRRPNTSFCFLDIRSPGLGDTAMYLCATCQKTNSPLHFGNGTRLTVT.

Details on this clonotype: One end of the junction fails to match germline, which may point to a read error. The chain joins TRBV11-2 to TRBJ2-5; tentative D call: TRBD1 (5 bases). The assigned J gene may be wrong: the sequence end matches TRBJ2-7 better. The CDR3 loop spans 13 amino acids. In germline, CDR1 is SGHAT, CDR2 FQNNGV. The CDR3 here is CASSVESGYEQYF. The CDR3, as DNA: TGTGCCAGCAGCGTAGAGTCAGGGTACGAGCAGTACTTC.

CDR3 nucleotides: TGCAGCGTTGTTGGGGGGTTCGAGCAGTACTTC. Translating it yields CSVVGGFEQYF. The chain combines TRBV29-1 with TRBJ2-7; D perhaps matches TRBD2 (6 bases). CDR1 and CDR2 (germline): SQVTM, ANQGSEA. CDR3 size: 11 residues. Trimming shortened V by 4 bases and J by 6 bases, and 10 bases separated the two germline ends.

This rearrangement joins TRBV7-9 to TRBJ1-2; D unresolved. Trimming left V 1 base short and J 4 bases short, with 7 bases between. The CDR3 is made up of 13 amino acids. The germline gives CDR1 SEHNR, CDR2 FQNEAQ (reference sequence). The CDR3 protein is CASSLEPRYGYTF. CDR3 DNA: TGTGCCAGCAGCTTAGAACCGCGCTATGGCTACACCTTC.

This chain joins TRBV5-1 and TRBJ1-6; D not certain. Germline values: CDR1 SGHRS, CDR2 YFSETQ. This CDR3 is 14 amino acids long. V shed 7 bases and J shed 0 bases, with 8 bases lying between them. The CDR3, as DNA: TGCGCCAGCGGGGATAGCTCCTATAATTCACCCCTCCACTTT. Protein product: CASGDSSYNSPLHF.

This sequence joins TRBV7-9 and TRBJ2-7, with 7 nucleotides matching TRBD2. Germline V gene sequence: CDR1 SEHNR, CDR2 FQNEAQ (reference sequence). With 5 bases clipped from V and 5 bases from J, the junction kept 21 bases outside the gene matches. The length of the CDR3 is 18 residues. As DNA, the CDR3 is TGTGCCAGCAGCCCACCCTTTCGTTTAGCGGGTCTAACCCACGAGCAGTACTTC. Protein: CASSPPFRLAGLTHEQYF.

V gene TRBV7-8 combines with J gene TRBJ2-7, with 10 bases matching TRBD2. Germline V lookup: CDR1 SGHVS, CDR2 FQNEAQ. The CDR3 has 15 residues. J was trimmed by 7 bases and V by 8 bases; bases with no gene match: 14. CDR3 in amino acids: CASRGGSGRSREQYF. CDR3 nucleotides: TGTGCCAGCCGTGGCGGTAGCGGGAGGTCGAGAGAGCAGTACTTC.

The chain is built from TRBV2 and TRBJ2-7; the D is unclear. V was cut by 4 bases and J by 2 bases, with 12 bases left in between. Germline V lookup: CDR1 SNHLY, CDR2 FYNNEI. The CDR3 sequence is 14 residues long. CDR3: CASSGAGATYEQYF. The DNA of the CDR3 is TGTGCCAGCAGTGGGGCAGGAGCAACCTACGAGCAGTACTTC.

The rearrangement uses TRBV7-3 and TRBJ2-1, with TRBD1 identical over 11 bases. This CDR3 comprises 14 residues. Germline CDR1 SGHTA, CDR2 FQGTGA. V shed 2 bases, J shed 12 bases, and the junction held 6 bases outside the gene matches. CDR3 DNA sequence: TGTGCCAGCAGCTTATGGGGACAGGGGGATGGGCAGTTCTTC. Its translation: CASSLWGQGDGQFF. The full variable domain, its missing parts supplied by reference TRBV7-3 and TRBJ2-1, is GAGVSQTPSNKVTEKGKYVELRCDPISGHTALYWYRQSLGQGPEFLIYFQGTGAADDSGLPNDRFFAVRPEGSVSTLKIQRTERGDSAVYLCASSLWGQGDGQFFGPGTRLTVL.

This clonotype has just one count. This chain joins TRBV15 and TRBJ2-3; a possible D gene is TRBD1 (6 bases). In germline, CDR1 is LNHNV, CDR2 YYDKDF (reference sequence). V was cut by 0 bases and J by 14 bases, with 24 bases left in between. The CDR3 totals 16 residues. Written as DNA, the CDR3 is TGTGCCACCAGCAGAGAGGCAGGGGAAGGGTACAGATACGCGTATTTT. It specifies CATSREAGEGYRYAYF. Filled out from reference TRBV15 and TRBJ2-3, the complete variable domain reads DAMVIQNPRYQVTQFGKPVTLSCSQTLNHNVMYWYQQKSSQAPKLLFHYYDKDFNNEADTPDNFQSRRPNTSFCFLDIRSPGLGDTAMYLCATSREAGEGYRYAYFGPGTRLTVL.

This clonotype was seen at least ten times. The chain couples TRBV7-2 to TRBJ2-5; 9 nucleotides match TRBD2. The junction had 8 bases not matched to a gene; V was cut back by 8 bases and J by 4 bases. Germline V gene lookup returns CDR1 SGHTA and CDR2 FQGNSA. CDR3 size: 14 residues. The CDR3 nucleotides read TGTGCCAGCCGGCTGTCTAGCGGGATAGAGACCCAGTACTTC. Protein: CASRLSSGIETQYF.

This clonotype occurred once. This rearrangement joins TRBV6-1 to TRBJ1-2, with TRBD1 matching over 10 bases. The V gene's germline CDR1 is MNHNS and CDR2 SASEGT. There are 12 residues in the CDR3. Germline trimming cut 9 bases from V and 4 bases from J; bases unmatched to any gene: 2. In DNA form, the CDR3 reads TGTGCCAGTTGGGACAGGGGCTATGGCTACACCTTC. Amino acids: CASWDRGYGYTF.